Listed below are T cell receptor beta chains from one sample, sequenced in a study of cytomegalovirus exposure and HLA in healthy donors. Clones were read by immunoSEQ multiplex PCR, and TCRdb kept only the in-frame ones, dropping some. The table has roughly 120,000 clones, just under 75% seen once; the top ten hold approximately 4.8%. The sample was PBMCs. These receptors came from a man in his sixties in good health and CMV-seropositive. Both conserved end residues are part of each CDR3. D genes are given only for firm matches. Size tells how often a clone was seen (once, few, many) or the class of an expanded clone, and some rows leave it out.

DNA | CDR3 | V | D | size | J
TGTGCCAGCAGCGTAGCCAGCTCTGGAAACACCATATATTTT | CASSVASSGNTIYF | TRBV9 | . | once | TRBJ1-3
TGTGCCAGCAGCTTAGGACAGGGATTTAACACCATATATTTT | CASSLGQGFNTIYF | TRBV7-9 | TRBD1 | . | TRBJ1-3
TGCGCCAGCAGCCGATTCGGGACCGGATCAGCGTCCCGCGGGGAGCAGACCCAGTACTTC | CASSRFGTGSASRGEQTQYF | TRBV4-1 | . | once | TRBJ2-5
TGTGCCAGCAGTCAGAACCGGGACAGATTACCAACTAATGAAAAACTGTTTTTT | CASSQNRDRLPTNEKLFF | TRBV5-6 | TRBD1 | . | TRBJ1-4
TGTGCCAGCAGTTTATGGTTGTCAGGGGGCGGTAATTCACCCCTCCACTTT | CASSLWLSGGGNSPLHF | TRBV28 | TRBD1 | . | TRBJ1-6
TGTGCCAGCAGCTTAAGCCCCGCAGATACGCAGTATTTT | CASSLSPADTQYF | TRBV9 | . | . | TRBJ2-3
TGCAGTGGCCTAGGCACATACGAGCAGTACTTC | CSGLGTYEQYF | TRBV20-1 | . | few | TRBJ2-7
TGTGCCAGCAGTAGAAAGGCAGGGCGCACCGGGGAGCTGTTTTTT | CASSRKAGRTGELFF | TRBV4-2 | . | few | TRBJ2-2
TGCGCCAGCAGCGCAAGACTAGCGGGGGGCGACACCGGGGAGCTGTTTTTT | CASSARLAGGDTGELFF | TRBV4-1 | TRBD2 | . | TRBJ2-2
TGTGCCAGCAGCTTAGGGAGACTACATTTGGTCCCAGATACGCAGTATTTT | CASSLGRLHLVPDTQYF | TRBV7-9 | . | few | TRBJ2-3
TGTGCCAGCGCTCTTCAGATAAACACTGAAGCTTTCTTT | CASALQINTEAFF | TRBV6-4 | . | once | TRBJ1-1
TGTGCCAGCAACCTAAACGATTACGAGCAGTACTTC | CASNLNDYEQYF | TRBV7-2 | . | once | TRBJ2-7
TGTGCCAGCAGCCCTAATACAGGGGACTATGAGCAGTTCTTC | CASSPNTGDYEQFF | TRBV7-6 | . | . | TRBJ2-1
TGTGCCAGTGGGTGGGAAAGGGGTCAGCCCCAGCATTTT | CASGWERGQPQHF | TRBV27 | . | . | TRBJ1-5
TGTGCCAGCAGTTACACGGGACAGGGGGCCTACGAGCAGTACTTC | CASSYTGQGAYEQYF | TRBV6-6 | TRBD1 | . | TRBJ2-7
TGTGCCAGCAGCCCAGGCAGGCCTTATGGCTACACCTTC | CASSPGRPYGYTF | TRBV7-6 | . | . | TRBJ1-2
TGCGCCAGCAGCTGGGACAGGAGGGGAACCGGGGAGCTGTTTTTT | CASSWDRRGTGELFF | TRBV5-1 | TRBD1 | . | TRBJ2-2
TGTGCCAGCAGCTTAAACAGCGTAGGACAGGAAGGGGGCTACACCTTC | CASSLNSVGQEGGYTF | TRBV7-9 | TRBD1 | . | TRBJ1-2
TGTGCCAGCAGTGTCCAGGGGCTAGAGAACACTGAAGCTTTCTTT | CASSVQGLENTEAFF | TRBV2 | . | . | TRBJ1-1
TGTGCCAGCGCACCTGGGACTAGCGCCTACTACGAGCAGTACTTC | CASAPGTSAYYEQYF | TRBV9 | TRBD2 | . | TRBJ2-7
TGTGCCAGCAGCTCCGGGACAGGGGACTCACCCCTCCACTTT | CASSSGTGDSPLHF | TRBV7-8 | TRBD1 | . | TRBJ1-6
TGTGCCAGCCAGCCTGGCGGTTCTCGTGGCTACACCTTC | CASQPGGSRGYTF | TRBV2 | . | . | TRBJ1-2